The present T cell receptor (beta chain) was sequenced within a study of beta chain features in type 1 diabetes. Study-wide points: When Type 1 diabetes patients were examined, their TCRB CDR3s proved moderately but significantly shorter in all four CD4+ subsets.

Comments on this clone: The antigen is undetermined.

Of the isolated RNA, all was reverse transcribed, and so the sequenced material was expressed TCRB transcripts. The method was immunoSEQ multiplex PCR; TCRdb's version includes in-frame clones alone and lacks a portion of them. The sample carries some 330,000 clones, 10% to 15% recorded once. Trimming removed 6 bases from V and 5 bases from J; junction bases left unmatched: 7. Germline CDR1 reads MNHEY; CDR2 reads SVGAGI. The CDR3 is made up of 14 amino acids. The specimen was naive CD4+ T cells from blood. This receptor was identified in a woman younger than 35 with type 1 diabetes. The chain is built from TRBV6-5 and TRBJ2-5, with TRBD2 matching 9 bases. CDR3 sequence reads: CASRSSGRSETQYF. In DNA, the CDR3 is TGTGCCAGCAGATCCAGCGGGAGGTCTGAGACCCAGTACTTC.